These 3 T cell receptor beta chains share one sample of origin, sequenced in a study of blood T cell repertoires in COVID-19. Sequencing used immunoSEQ multiplex PCR; TCRdb keeps in-frame clones, though not all of them. The table has 200,000 to 250,000 clones, approximately 90% seen once. Sequencing was carried out using peripheral blood. These receptors were obtained from a young woman who had recovered from COVID-19.

CDR3 loop: CAWTVTAYTEAFF. The CDR3 DNA follows: TGTGCCTGGACTGTGACAGCCTACACTGAAGCTTTCTTT. The gene calls are TRBV30 and TRBJ1-1; D possibly corresponds to TRBD1 (5 bases). V was trimmed by 4 bases and J by 3 bases, leaving 12 bases between them. CDR1 and CDR2 (germline): GTSNPN, SVGIG (reference sequence). This CDR3 has 13 residues. The full variable domain, completed using reference TRBV30 and TRBJ1-1, is SQTIHQWPATLVQPVGSPLSLECTVEGTSNPNLYWYRQAAGRGLQLLFYSVGIGQISSEVPQNLSASRPQDRQFILSSKKLLLSDSGFYLCAWTVTAYTEAFFGQGTRLTVV.

V usage is TRBV30 and J usage is TRBJ1-2, with 9 bases fitting TRBD1. This CDR3 is built from 14 residues. V lost 3 bases to trimming and J lost 4 bases; unmatched junction nucleotides: 6. CDR1 is GTSNPN, CDR2 SVGIG, per germline (reference sequence). CDR3 in amino acids: CAWRENRGPYGYTF. The CDR3 DNA follows: TGTGCCTGGAGAGAAAACAGGGGGCCCTATGGCTACACCTTC.

The CDR3, as DNA: TGTGCCACCAGTGACACAGGGGGCGCGGGAGAGACCCAGTACTTC. This encodes CATSDTGGAGETQYF. The V gene is TRBV24-1, the J gene TRBJ2-5, with 9 bases aligning to TRBD1. Losses at the gene ends were 4 bases for V and 4 bases for J; bases not matched to a gene: 6. The CDR3 consists of 15 residues. CDR1 and CDR2 (germline): KGHDR, SFDVKD.